This TCR beta chain was sequenced in a study of Graves' ophthalmopathy and Graves' hyperthyroidism. In the study overall: In this cohort's terms, stable hyperthyroidism meant no ophthalmopathy by 18 months of follow-up.

CDR1 and CDR2 (germline): ENHRY, SYGVKD. V was pared by 10 bases and J by 2 bases, with 4 bases of the junction left unmatched. The CDR3 is made up of 14 amino acids. Diagnosis relied on clinical symptoms, serum thyroxine, TRAb, thyroid ultrasound and orbital computed tomography. RNA transcripts yielded amplified TCR beta CDR3 regions. HTBI primers were used in a first-round RT-PCR, which preceded a second-round multiplex PCR. TCRdb reprocessed the multiplex PCR reads with MiXCR, giving one entry per CDR3 protein. The sample holds around 520,000 distinct CDR3 sequences; about 40% are singletons and the top ten take 3.5% to 5%. This clonotype was observed a few times. Its specificity is not known. Study-level results: The blood repertoire also included most expanded thyroid clonotypes above 0.001 frequency.

The chain combines TRBV10-3 with TRBJ2-3; 12 bases map to TRBD2. Specimen: peripheral blood or thyroid tissue (not recorded which). The clonotype originates from an adult man with Graves' hyperthyroidism. The CDR3 sequence: CATWTSGDTDTQYF. The DNA of the CDR3 is TGTGCCACCTGGACTAGCGGGGACACAGATACGCAGTATTTT.